The clone carrying this T cell receptor (beta chain) was observed a few times. The antigen is undetermined. Treatment reported: randomized to nivolumab then ipilimumab (arm A) or the reverse (arm B). The data were obtained in a study of sequential checkpoint blockade in melanoma. Study in general: TCRβ was sequenced from DNA of some 89 pretreatment tumors. Study-wide results and limits: PD-L1 staining and CD8+ counts, not mutational load, tracked tumor T-cell clonality. Clinical benefit was about 30 times likelier when tumor T-cell fraction and clonality increased.

J was trimmed by 1 base and V by 6 bases; bases with no gene match: 15. The length of the CDR3 is 17 residues. Per the germline V gene, CDR1 is MNHGY and CDR2 is SAAAGT. The repertoire was sequenced with immunoSEQ multiplex PCR; TCRdb's copy has only in-frame clones and lacks some. The repertoire holds about 6,400 clones, with less than 20% as singletons. The sequence came from a human donor with melanoma. The specimen comprised tumor tissue (inferred from file names), sampled from a patient given nivolumab and ipilimumab in sequence. The genes are TRBV6-8 and TRBJ2-7; 7 bases line up with TRBD1. CDR3 nucleotides: TGTGCCAGCAGCGACGTATCTCCGGGACAGCCATCCTACGAGCAGTACTTC. The encoded protein is CASSDVSPGQPSYEQYF.